The table lists the clone carrying this TCR beta chain with a few counts. Its antigen is unidentified. Primers: 60 Vbeta forward and 13 Jbeta reverse. Generated by immunoSEQ multiplex PCR, the TCRdb table keeps only in-frame clones and is missing some. This sample has fewer than 100,000 clones, with under 9% found just once. Germline V gene data show CDR1 as LNHDA and CDR2 as SQIVND (reference sequence). J gave up 1 base and V 6 bases, and 4 bases lay outside the gene matches. This CDR3 region has 14 residues. This record comes from a study of cytomegalovirus exposure and HLA in healthy donors. Study outcomes and limitations: In a later analysis, the majority of CMV-associated beta chains seemingly showed HLA restriction. A few chains tied to CMV proved CMV antigen-specific in vitro.

The material sequenced was PBMCs. This TCR derives from a man aged 45-65 years in good health and CMV-seronegative. This chain connects TRBV19 to TRBJ1-1; TRBD1 agrees at 8 bases. The DNA of the CDR3 is TGTGCCAGTAGACCAGGGGGCGCGAACACTGAAGCTTTCTTT. It translates to CASRPGGANTEAFF.